One T cell receptor beta chain is described in this entry. V lost 1 base, J lost 3 bases, and 9 bases stayed unmatched. The germline CDR1 and CDR2 sequences are SGHRS and YFSETQ. CDR3 length: 16 amino acids. This sample was taken from a study of PD-L1 blockade in urothelial cancer. At the level of the study: Blood was subjected to analysis at 3 weeks (second dose) and 6 weeks following treatment start.

Only in-frame clones appear in the TCRdb table, and some are missing; sequencing was by immunoSEQ multiplex PCR. The sample holds 30,000 to 50,000 clones, around 89% seen once. V and J are TRBV5-1 and TRBJ2-7; 8 positions match TRBD1. This receptor was obtained from a man aged 55 to 70 with urothelial cancer. The sample was PBMCs, taken around atezolizumab (anti-PD-L1) treatment. CDR3 coding DNA: TGCGCCAGCAGCTTGACGGACAGGGTCGTCCTCTACGAGCAGTACTTC. It is translated as CASSLTDRVVLYEQYF.